This T cell receptor (beta chain) was identified in a study of blood T cell repertoires in COVID-19. Authors' methods: Reference gene primer amplification gave nucleated cell count estimates. TCRdb keeps only in-frame clones here, not all; method: immunoSEQ multiplex PCR. That table is the source of V, J and clone size, and D and trimming were worked out from the DNA. The table has fewer than 500,000 clones, about nine tenths seen once. This sequence originates from a woman aged 18-29 years who had recovered from COVID-19. Material for sequencing was PBMCs or T cells enriched from blood (not recorded which).

CDR3 sequence: CASSLSRTGSNTDTQYF. The CDR3 region has the DNA TGTGCCAGCAGCTTATCTAGGACAGGATCCAACACAGATACGCAGTATTTT. The rearrangement links TRBV5-4 to TRBJ2-3; 7 nucleotides match TRBD1. The length of the CDR3 is 17 residues. Looked up from germline, CDR1 is SGHNT and CDR2 is YYREEE (reference sequence). Trimming removed 2 bases from V and 2 bases from J; junction bases left unmatched: 11.